Included here is one T cell receptor (beta chain) sequence, with context. This clonotype has only a few counts. Its recognized antigen is unknown. There are no base qualities to consult, and no much larger clone falls within one base. This specimen comes from a study of identical twins (dated by TCRdb to about 2016). In the study overall: To test whether fetal clonotypes persist, the study used deep sequencing on TCR alpha and beta repertoires from monozygotic twins, unrelated adults of various ages, and cord blood. To rule out contamination, the twin experiments were replicated at different times with different library preparation protocols.

Every donor was a healthy Caucasian. Three pairs of female monozygotic twins, all aged about 18 to 29 years, were included in the twin cohort. Positive isolation kits from Invitrogen were used to isolate the CD4+ and CD8+ T cell populations. Broader findings and caveats from the paper: Out-of-frame TCR alpha sequences shared between twins showed an excess of low generation-probability sequences compared with coincidental sharing between unrelated individuals. Conclusions relied on cross-sectional statistical analysis, since the same donors could not be followed over many years. Abundant cord blood beta clonotypes carried fewer insertions; young adult naive repertoires showed a weaker similar trend, while memory repertoires showed none. The excess sharing between twins in beta out-of-frame sequences was weaker because fewer shared sequences reduced the signal-to-noise ratio. In monozygotic twins, out-of-frame TCR alpha sharing was systematically underestimated by recombination models, although the models agreed with sharing between unrelated individuals. Invariant T cells such as MAIT and iNKT could partly confound zero-insertion analyses, although diverse VJ usage argued against such confounding for most clonotypes.

The protocol used for the library was 5' RACE. The reads were generated on an Illumina HiSeq 2000. Template switching added a universal primer binding site, and the final cDNA carried a unique molecular identifier that allowed TCR cDNA molecules to be counted accurately. First-strand cDNA for TCR alpha and beta chains was synthesized from specific primers in the conserved constant-segment region. To control for contamination, each cDNA library was double barcoded with a SMART-Mk sample barcode plus Illumina barcodes. TruSeq adapter sequences, together with Illumina sample barcodes, were added in two successive PCR steps. The TCR alpha and beta cDNA libraries were sequenced on the Illumina HiSeq platform using custom primers. In the original analysis: MiGEC was used to process raw reads and extract unique molecular identifiers, and MiXCR was used to find CDR3 positions. For each individual, recombination models were inferred using an EM algorithm with the repgenHMM and IGoR tools. Shared clonotype analysis was performed with the tcR package in R, normalizing sharing by the product of cloneset sizes. To study raw recombination without the effects of thymic and clonal selection, out-of-frame nonproductive sequences were analyzed. The public reads were run again by TCRdb, first through fastp at Q25 and then through MiXCR, and only productive beta chains were kept. Rows are combined by CDR3 protein, so each entry shows the most common genes and DNA. The V and J calls, along with clone size, are taken from TCRdb and not from the paper's own processing. This sample comprises hundreds of thousands of distinct CDR3 sequences, 20% to 30% of them detected only once. The ten most abundant clones make up 2.9% of the sample.

The sample was also linked to a second study, of T cells expressing NK-cell markers. As that second paper reports: Seven to nine donors provided sorted CD3+CD56+NKG2C+, CD3+CD56+NKG2C- and CD3+CD56-NKG2C+ T-cell subsets, whose TCR beta-chain repertoires were profiled. Among the eight sequenced donors, seven were HCMV-seropositive and one was HCMV-seronegative. To restrict sorting to alphabetaTCR-expressing T cells, an anti-gammadeltaTCR antibody was added in several experiments. In a handful of donors, the dominant CD3+CD56+NKG2C+ clonotypes were among the top 10 CD8+ clonotypes and accounted for about 1.0-7.5% of CD8+ T cells. Those dominant clonotypes were again the most abundant among CD3+CD56-NKG2C+ cells in a few donors, at about 25-60.1%. Whether the expanded NKG2C-expressing T cell clones were specific for HCMV antigens was left unclear. The study sequenced eight donors, all healthy volunteers chosen at random: three men and five women. To determine HCMV serostatus, a commercial ELISA kit was used to detect HCMV-specific IgG in serum. MIGEC handled demultiplexing of the reads and grouping by UMI, while MiTCR was used to assemble and quantify clonotypes. To remove erroneous sequences, TCR cDNA sequences were retained only when supported by two or more reads. Downstream repertoire analysis used the tcR package, and clonotypes were matched across fractions by CDR3 nucleotide sequence plus V segment. VDJmatch was used to annotate antigen specificity against VDJdb, with one amino acid substitution in CDR3 permitted.

The TCR sequence derives from a woman aged 18-29 years in good health. Material for sequencing was CD4+ T cells sorted from blood.

The DNA sequence reads TGTGCCAGAAGAGAGACGGACAGGGAGGCCTACGAGCAGTACTTC. This codes for CARRETDREAYEQYF. The V and J genes are TRBV6-1 and TRBJ2-7; 8 of the junction bases match TRBD1. Taken from cysteine to phenylalanine, the CDR3 has 15 residues. Of all the DNA, just the CDR3 is kept, 45 bases in frame from base 1. The germline V gene provides CDR1 MNHNS and CDR2 SASEGT. From V the trimming removes 9 bases and from J it removes 2 bases, while the gene matches leave 12 bases of the junction unaccounted for.